Shown below are 8 T cell receptor beta chains from a single sample sequenced in a study of blood T cell repertoires in COVID-19. Produced via immunoSEQ multiplex PCR; TCRdb's table is partial and in-frame only. Of approximately 280,000 clones in the sample, under 90% were seen once. Sequenced input: peripheral blood. These TCRs come from a man aged 50-60 years with acute or convalescent COVID-19.

V gene TRBV4-1 combines with J gene TRBJ1-2; the D gene is possibly TRBD1 (6 bases). Germline CDR1 is MGHRA and CDR2 is YSYEKL. Trimming left V 0 bases short and J 4 bases short, with 9 bases between. CDR3 length: 14 residues. For the CDR3, the DNA is TGCGCCAGCAGCCAAGATTGGACAGTCTATGGCTACACCTTC. It yields the protein CASSQDWTVYGYTF.

Within the sample, this clone is medium-sized. The chain employs TRBV11-2 and TRBJ1-2, with 8 bases matching TRBD1. Germline loops: CDR1 SGHAT, CDR2 FQNNGV. This CDR3 has 16 amino acids. V dropped 0 bases and J dropped 5; count of bases not matched to a gene: 8. The CDR3 here is CASSLEGQGARYGYTF. In nucleotides, the CDR3 is TGTGCCAGCAGCTTAGAGGGGCAGGGGGCGAGATATGGCTACACCTTC.

The CDR3 reads CASSFGTSGGTSTDTQYF. CDR3 coding DNA: TGTGCCAGTAGTTTCGGGACTAGCGGGGGGACCAGCACAGATACGCAGTATTTT. The chain combines TRBV19 with TRBJ2-3; TRBD2 aligns across 15 bases. The CDR3 is 18 amino acids. In germline, CDR1 is LNHDA, CDR2 SQIVND (reference sequence). J gave up 0 bases and V 5 bases, and 6 bases lay outside the gene matches.

This chain connects TRBV29-1 to TRBJ1-2, with TRBD1 matching 7 bases. The CDR3 length is 13 residues. The J segment lost 5 bases and the V segment lost 7 bases, leaving 10 bases of the junction unmatched. Germline V CDR1 and CDR2: SQVTM, ANQGSEA. In DNA, the CDR3 is TGCAGCGCAAAGCTCCGGGACAGATATGGCTACACCTTC. This translates into CSAKLRDRYGYTF.

The CDR3, as DNA: TGTGCCAGCCCGGCGGCGGGCACTGAAGCTTTCTTT. Translated: CASPAAGTEAFF. The chain has TRBV6-5 and TRBJ1-1, with D uncertain. The CDR3 contains 12 residues. Germline-derived CDR1 and CDR2 are MNHEY and SVGAGI. The V and J ends lost 8 bases and 4 bases respectively, with 11 bases between them.

The chain has TRBV4-1 and TRBJ2-3; possibly TRBD2 for D (7 bases). CDR1 is MGHRA and CDR2 is YSYEKL in the germline V gene. The CDR3 is 14 residues long. Deletions cut 3 bases from V and 2 bases from J, with 9 bases between. CDR3 DNA: TGCGCCAGCAGCCATGCGGGGGCCACAGATACGCAGTATTTT. Translation gives CASSHAGATDTQYF.

This chain uses TRBV10-3 with TRBJ1-1, with D possibly being TRBD1 (6 bases). CDR1 ENHRY and CDR2 SYGVKD come from the germline V gene. Trimming removed 1 base from V and 4 bases from J, with 10 bases in between. CDR3 length equals 14 residues. Here the CDR3 DNA reads TGTGCCATCAGTGAGTACCAGGGGATCACTGAAGCTTTCTTT. It yields the protein CAISEYQGITEAFF.

The chain combines TRBV27 with TRBJ1-3; possible D gene TRBD1, 6 bases. Per the germline V gene, CDR1 is MNHEY and CDR2 is SMNVEV (reference sequence). The CDR3 totals 15 residues. V dropped 6 bases and J dropped 0 bases, with 12 bases sitting between them. The CDR3 DNA reads TGTGCCAGCAGGCCCACAGGGATCTCTGGAAACACCATATATTTT. Its protein is CASRPTGISGNTIYF.